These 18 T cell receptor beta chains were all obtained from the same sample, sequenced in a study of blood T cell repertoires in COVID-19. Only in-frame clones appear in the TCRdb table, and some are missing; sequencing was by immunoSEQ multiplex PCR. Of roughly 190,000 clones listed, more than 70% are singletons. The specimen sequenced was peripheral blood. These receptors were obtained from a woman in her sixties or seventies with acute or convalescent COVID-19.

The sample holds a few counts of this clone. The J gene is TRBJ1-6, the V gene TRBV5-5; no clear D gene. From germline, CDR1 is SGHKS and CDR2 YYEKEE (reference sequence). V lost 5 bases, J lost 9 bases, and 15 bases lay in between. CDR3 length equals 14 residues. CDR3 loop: CASSRGVVGSPLHF. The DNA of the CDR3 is TGTGCCAGCAGTCGAGGCGTTGTCGGTTCACCCCTCCACTTT.

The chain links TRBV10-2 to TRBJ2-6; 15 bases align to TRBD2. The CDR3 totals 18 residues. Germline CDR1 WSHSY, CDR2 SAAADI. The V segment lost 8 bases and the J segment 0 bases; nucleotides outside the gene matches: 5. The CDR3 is CASGGLAGGFSGANVLTF. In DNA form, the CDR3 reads TGCGCCAGCGGGGGACTAGCGGGAGGTTTCTCTGGGGCCAACGTCCTGACTTTC.

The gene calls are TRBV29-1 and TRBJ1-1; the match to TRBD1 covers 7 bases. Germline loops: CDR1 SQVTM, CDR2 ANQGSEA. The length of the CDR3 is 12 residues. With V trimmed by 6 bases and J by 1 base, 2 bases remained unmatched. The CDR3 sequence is CSVRTGNTEAFF. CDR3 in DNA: TGCAGCGTACGGACAGGGAACACTGAAGCTTTCTTT. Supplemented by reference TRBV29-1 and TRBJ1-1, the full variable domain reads SAVISQKPSRDICQRGTSLTIQCQVDSQVTMMFWYRQQPGQSLTLIATANQGSEATYESGFVIDKFPISRPNLTFSTLTVSNMSPEDSSIYLCSVRTGNTEAFFGQGTRLTVV.

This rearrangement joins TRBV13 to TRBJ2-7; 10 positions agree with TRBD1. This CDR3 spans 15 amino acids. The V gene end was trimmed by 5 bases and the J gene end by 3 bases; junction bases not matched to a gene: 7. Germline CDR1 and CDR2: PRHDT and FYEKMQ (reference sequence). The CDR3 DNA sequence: TGTGCCAGCAGCCCCCAGGGACAGGGGCACTACGAGCAGTACTTC. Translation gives CASSPQGQGHYEQYF.

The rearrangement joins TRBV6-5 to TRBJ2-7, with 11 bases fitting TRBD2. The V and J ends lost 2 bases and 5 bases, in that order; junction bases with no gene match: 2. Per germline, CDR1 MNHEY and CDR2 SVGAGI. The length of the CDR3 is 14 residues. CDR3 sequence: CASSYELAGDEQYF. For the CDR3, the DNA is TGTGCCAGCAGTTACGAACTAGCGGGAGACGAGCAGTACTTC.

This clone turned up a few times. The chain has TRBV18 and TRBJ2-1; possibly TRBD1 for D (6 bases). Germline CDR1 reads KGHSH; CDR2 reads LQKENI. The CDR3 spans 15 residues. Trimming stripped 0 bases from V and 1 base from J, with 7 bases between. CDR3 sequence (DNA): TGTGCCAGCTCACCACCGCAGGGGTCCTACAATGAGCAGTTCTTC. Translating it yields CASSPPQGSYNEQFF.

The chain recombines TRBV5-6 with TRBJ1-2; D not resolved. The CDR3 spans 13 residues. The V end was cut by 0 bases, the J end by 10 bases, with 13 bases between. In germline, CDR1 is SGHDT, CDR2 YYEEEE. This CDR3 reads CASSLEPLPTYTF. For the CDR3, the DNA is TGTGCCAGCAGCTTGGAGCCCCTCCCAACCTACACCTTC.

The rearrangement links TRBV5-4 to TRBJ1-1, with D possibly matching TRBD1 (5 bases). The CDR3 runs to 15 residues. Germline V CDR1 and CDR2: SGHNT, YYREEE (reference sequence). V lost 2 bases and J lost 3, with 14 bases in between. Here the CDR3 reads CASSFLRGTYTEAFF. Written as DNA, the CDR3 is TGTGCCAGCAGCTTTCTCCGGGGGACTTACACTGAAGCTTTCTTT.

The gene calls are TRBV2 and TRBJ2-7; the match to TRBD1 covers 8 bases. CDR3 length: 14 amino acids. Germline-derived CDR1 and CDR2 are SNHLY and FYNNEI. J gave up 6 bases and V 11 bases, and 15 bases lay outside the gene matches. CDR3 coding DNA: TGTGCCCGCGGATGGGCAGGGGGCAGGAGCGAGCAGTACTTC. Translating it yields CARGWAGGRSEQYF.

The CDR3 nucleotides read TGTGCCAGCAGCTTAGATCGCGCAGGGGGCGCTTGGGGAGGCTACACCTTC. Translated: CASSLDRAGGAWGGYTF. The chain employs TRBV11-2 and TRBJ1-2; 8 bases match TRBD1. The J segment lost 8 bases and the V segment lost 0 bases, leaving 14 bases of the junction unmatched. The CDR3 loop spans 17 amino acids. Looked up from germline, CDR1 is SGHAT and CDR2 is FQNNGV.

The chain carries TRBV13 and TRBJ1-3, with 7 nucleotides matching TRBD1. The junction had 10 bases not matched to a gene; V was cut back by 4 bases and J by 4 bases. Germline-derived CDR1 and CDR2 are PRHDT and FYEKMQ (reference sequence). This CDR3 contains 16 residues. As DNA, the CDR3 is TGTGCCAGCAGCTGGGGACAGCCGCGGGACGGAAACACCATATATTTT. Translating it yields CASSWGQPRDGNTIYF.

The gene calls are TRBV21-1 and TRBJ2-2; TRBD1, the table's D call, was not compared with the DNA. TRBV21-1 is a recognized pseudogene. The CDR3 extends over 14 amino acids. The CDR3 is CASRQDTHTGELFF. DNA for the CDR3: TGTGCCAGCCGCCAGGACACCCACACCGGGGAGCTGTTTTTT.

CDR3 region: CATSRVDQPQHF. The CDR3 coding sequence is TGTGCCACCAGCAGAGTCGATCAGCCCCAGCATTTT. V gene TRBV15 combines with J gene TRBJ1-5; no clear D gene. Trimming pared 1 base from V and 5 bases from J, leaving 3 bases between. Germline V lookup: CDR1 LNHNV, CDR2 YYDKDF (reference sequence). The CDR3 has 12 amino acids.

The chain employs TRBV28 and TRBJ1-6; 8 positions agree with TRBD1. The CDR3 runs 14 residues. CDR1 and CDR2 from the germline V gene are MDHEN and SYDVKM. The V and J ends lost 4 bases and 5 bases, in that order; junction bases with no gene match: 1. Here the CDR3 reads CASSWTGNNSPLHF. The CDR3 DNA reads TGTGCCAGCAGTTGGACAGGGAATAATTCACCCCTCCACTTT. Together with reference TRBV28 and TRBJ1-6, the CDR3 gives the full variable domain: DVKVTQSSRYLVKRTGEKVFLECVQDMDHENMFWYRQDPGLGLRLIYFSYDVKMKEKGDIPEGYSVSREKKERFSLILESASTNQTSMYLCASSWTGNNSPLHFGNGTRLTVT.

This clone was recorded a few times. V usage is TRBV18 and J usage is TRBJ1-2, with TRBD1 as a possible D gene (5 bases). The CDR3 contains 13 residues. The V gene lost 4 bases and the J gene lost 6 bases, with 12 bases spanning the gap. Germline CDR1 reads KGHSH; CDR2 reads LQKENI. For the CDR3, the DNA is TGTGCCAGCTCACGTGGGCAGGGCCATGGCTACACCTTC. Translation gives CASSRGQGHGYTF.

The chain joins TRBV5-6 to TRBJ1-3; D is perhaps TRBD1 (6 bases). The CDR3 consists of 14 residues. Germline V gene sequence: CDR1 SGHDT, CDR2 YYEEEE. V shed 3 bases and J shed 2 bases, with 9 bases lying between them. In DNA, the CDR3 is TGTGCCAGCAGCTGGGCAGGGGCTGGAAACACCATATATTTT. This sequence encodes CASSWAGAGNTIYF.

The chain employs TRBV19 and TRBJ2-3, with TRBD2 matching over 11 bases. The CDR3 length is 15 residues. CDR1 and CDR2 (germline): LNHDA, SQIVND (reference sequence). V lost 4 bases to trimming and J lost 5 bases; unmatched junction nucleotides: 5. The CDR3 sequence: CASSTRLAGLDTQYF. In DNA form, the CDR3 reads TGTGCCAGTAGTACCCGACTAGCGGGACTAGATACGCAGTATTTT.

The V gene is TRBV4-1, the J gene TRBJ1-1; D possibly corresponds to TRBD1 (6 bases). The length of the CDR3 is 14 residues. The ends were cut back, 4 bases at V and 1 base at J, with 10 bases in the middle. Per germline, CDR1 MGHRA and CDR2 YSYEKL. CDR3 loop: CASSPDSPNTEAFF. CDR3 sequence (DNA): TGCGCCAGCAGCCCGGACAGCCCGAACACTGAAGCTTTCTTT.